This entry lists 14 T cell receptor beta chains sequenced from one sample in a study of blood T cell repertoires in COVID-19. The repertoire was sequenced with immunoSEQ multiplex PCR; TCRdb's copy has only in-frame clones and lacks some. Of more than 90,000 clones in the sample, about 90% are singletons; the top ten hold around 8%. The sample taken for sequencing was peripheral blood. The receptors shown here come from a man aged 65-85 years who had recovered from COVID-19.

The genes are TRBV4-3 and TRBJ2-1; D gene uncertain. Germline assignment: CDR1 LGHNA and CDR2 YSLEER. CDR3 size: 13 residues. The V end was cut by 0 bases, the J end by 10 bases, with 10 bases between. CDR3 region: CASSQDSEREQFF. The CDR3 bases are TGCGCCAGCAGCCAAGACTCGGAGAGAGAGCAGTTCTTC.

Here the CDR3 reads CASSPEDRERPETQYF. Here the CDR3 DNA reads TGTGCCAGCAGCCCGGAGGATCGGGAGAGGCCGGAGACCCAGTACTTC. The chain recombines TRBV5-6 with TRBJ2-5; a possible D gene is TRBD2 (6 bases). Trimming left V 4 bases short and J 5 bases short, with 21 bases between. CDR3 size: 16 residues. Germline CDR1 and CDR2: SGHDT and YYEEEE. The whole variable domain, remainder taken from reference TRBV5-6 and TRBJ2-5, is DAGVTQSPTHLIKTRGQQVTLRCSPKSGHDTVSWYQQALGQGPQFIFQYYEEEERQRGNFPDRFSGHQFPNYSSELNVNALLLGDSALYLCASSPEDRERPETQYFGPGTRLLVL.

As DNA, the CDR3 is TGTGCCAGCAGCTTATACACAGCCCTCGAGCAGTTCTTC. Translating it yields CASSLYTALEQFF. The genes are TRBV11-2 and TRBJ2-1; no definite D call. Between the trimmed V and J ends, which lost 2 bases and 10 bases, there was a span of 12 bases. The CDR3 extends over 13 amino acids. CDR1 SGHAT and CDR2 FQNNGV come from the germline V gene.

The chain recombines TRBV5-1 with TRBJ2-5, with 7 bases that match TRBD1. V lost 7 bases, J lost 1 base, and 7 bases stayed unmatched. The CDR3 is made up of 14 amino acids. Germline values: CDR1 SGHRS, CDR2 YFSETQ. The CDR3: CASGWQGVQETQYF. The DNA of the CDR3 is TGCGCCAGCGGGTGGCAGGGGGTCCAAGAGACCCAGTACTTC.

The chain has TRBV30 and TRBJ1-1, with TRBD1 matching 7 bases. CDR3 length equals 15 residues. The V gene's germline CDR1 is GTSNPN and CDR2 SVGIG (reference sequence). V was pared by 2 bases and J by 4 bases, with 10 bases of the junction left unmatched. CDR3 nucleotide sequence: TGTGCCTGGAGTAGGAGGGGGCGGGTTACCACTGAAGCTTTCTTT. This translates into CAWSRRGRVTTEAFF.

The CDR3 DNA reads TGTGCCAGCAGCCCCCGACAGAACTATGGCTACACCTTC. Translated: CASSPRQNYGYTF. The chain is built from TRBV6-5 and TRBJ1-2, with D perhaps matching TRBD1 (5 bases). CDR3 length: 13 residues. V gave up 6 bases and J gave up 2 bases, with 10 bases separating them. The germline V gene has CDR1 MNHEY and CDR2 SVGAGI.

The chain joins TRBV18 to TRBJ2-7; D might be TRBD2 (7 bases). Between the trimmed V and J ends, which lost 0 bases and 0 bases, there was a span of 12 bases. CDR3 size: 16 residues. The germline V gene has CDR1 KGHSH and CDR2 LQKENI. The DNA of the CDR3 is TGTGCCAGCTCACCACCGGTAGGGGGGGCCTCCTACGAGCAGTACTTC. As protein: CASSPPVGGASYEQYF.

The CDR3 here is CASSSSGVNYGYTF. CDR3 DNA: TGTGCCAGCAGCTCGTCCGGGGTTAACTATGGCTACACCTTC. The J gene is TRBJ1-2, the V gene TRBV13; D is unclear. CDR3 length: 14 residues. The germline V gene has CDR1 PRHDT and CDR2 FYEKMQ (reference sequence). Trimming removed 4 bases at V and 1 base at J, with 10 bases between.

This chain uses TRBV9 with TRBJ1-1; D is ambiguous. CDR1 is SGDLS, CDR2 YYNGEE, per germline. This CDR3 has 14 residues. With 3 bases removed from V and 6 bases from J, the gap between germline ends came to 15 bases. As DNA, the CDR3 is TGTGCCAGCAGCGGACAACTTGGTGGGTCTGAAGCTTTCTTT. It specifies CASSGQLGGSEAFF.

The rearrangement uses TRBV9 and TRBJ2-1; 9 bases are shared with TRBD2. The CDR3 is made up of 15 amino acids. Per germline, CDR1 SGDLS and CDR2 YYNGEE. Unmatched junction bases numbered 13, after V lost 4 bases and J lost 11 bases. CDR3 amino acids: CASSTLGRLAEKQFF. As DNA, the CDR3 is TGTGCCAGCAGCACGCTCGGAAGACTAGCGGAGAAGCAGTTCTTC.

The gene calls are TRBV6-2 or TRBV6-3 and TRBJ2-2; 12 bases are shared with TRBD2. This CDR3 is 16 amino acids long. The V gene end was trimmed by 5 bases and the J gene end by 6 bases; junction bases not matched to a gene: 7. Germline CDR1 MNHEY, CDR2 SVGEGT. In DNA, the CDR3 is TGTGCCAGCAGTCGGCGACTAGCGGGAGATTCCGGGGAGCTGTTTTTT. Protein product: CASSRRLAGDSGELFF.

The J gene is TRBJ1-2, the V gene TRBV5-1, with TRBD1 matching 8 bases. The CDR3 is made up of 14 amino acids. Germline V gene lookup returns CDR1 SGHRS and CDR2 YFSETQ. After removal of 2 bases from V and 3 bases from J, the junction contained 3 bases not matched to a gene. For the CDR3, the DNA is TGCGCCAGCAGCTTCGGACAGGGTGACTATGGCTACACCTTC. This translates into CASSFGQGDYGYTF.

J is TRBJ2-7 and V is TRBV30, with 7 bases aligning to TRBD1. V was pared by 0 bases and J by 1 base, with 9 bases of the junction left unmatched. CDR1 GTSNPN and CDR2 SVGIG come from the germline V gene (reference sequence). CDR3 size: 16 residues. Written as DNA, the CDR3 is TGTGCCTGGAGTGTACCGGACAGGTTATATTCCTACGAGCAGTACTTC. Its protein is CAWSVPDRLYSYEQYF.

This chain uses TRBV5-1 with TRBJ2-3; 14 bases line up with TRBD2. The germline CDR1 and CDR2 sequences are SGHRS and YFSETQ. The CDR3 runs 15 residues. V trimming: 3 bases; J trimming: 6 bases; junction bases outside the gene matches: 3. The CDR3: CASSYGTSGSDTQYF. Written as DNA, the CDR3 is TGCGCCAGCAGCTATGGGACTAGCGGGAGTGATACGCAGTATTTT.